These 25 T cell receptor beta chains were all obtained from the same sample, sequenced in a study of OX40 agonist ivuxolimab in advanced cancers. The library was built by means of the immunoSEQ multiplex PCR assay. TCRdb holds this immuneACCESS table with in-frame rearrangements only. Some clones are missing; in checked studies, unresolved V genes explain under half, and the rest has no known cause. This sample is represented by tens of thousands of clones; 80% to 90% of them were singletons. Over 1% of the sample is held by the ten biggest clonotypes. The sequencing here drew on CD4+ or CD8+ T cells sorted from blood, taken in a trial of the OX40 agonist ivuxolimab. The receptors originated from an adult with an advanced solid tumor such as melanoma, head and neck, liver or kidney cancer.

The genes are TRBV7-2 and TRBJ1-3; D perhaps matches TRBD1 (5 bases). The CDR3 consists of 16 residues. Germline V gene data show CDR1 as SGHTA and CDR2 as FQGNSA. V shed 5 bases and J shed 1 base, with 15 bases lying between them. The CDR3 reads CASSNGHYLSGNTIYF. In DNA, the CDR3 is TGTGCCAGCAGCAACGGACATTACTTATCTGGAAACACCATATATTTT.

This sequence joins TRBV29-1 and TRBJ2-1; TRBD1 matches at 7 bases. Germline V gene data show CDR1 as SQVTM and CDR2 as ANQGSEA. V dropped 0 bases and J dropped 10; count of bases not matched to a gene: 9. The length of the CDR3 is 14 residues. For the CDR3, the DNA is TGCAGCGTTGAAGATAGGGGGCACCAGTGGGAGCAGTTCTTC. Translated: CSVEDRGHQWEQFF.

This chain joins TRBV7-1 and TRBJ1-5; tentative D call: TRBD1 (5 bases). TRBV7-1 is identified as an open reading frame with a role that is uncertain. Trimming removed 4 bases from V and 5 bases from J, with 9 bases in between. This CDR3 is 13 amino acids long. CDR3 amino acids: CASSLQADQPQHF. The CDR3 nucleotides read TGTGCCAGCAGCTTACAGGCTGATCAGCCCCAGCATTTT.

This clone was detected a few times. One end of the junction does not line up with germline, which may come from a read error. The chain links TRBV5-1 to TRBJ2-1; D ambiguous. Germline lookup yields CDR1 SGHRS and CDR2 YFSETQ. The CDR3 covers 15 residues. The chain's CDR3 is CASSLASRSYDEQFF. The CDR3 nucleotides read TGCGCCAGCAGCTTGGCCTCCAGGAGCTACGATGAGCAGTTCTTC.

The rearrangement links TRBV7-8 to TRBJ2-2; 12 bases align to TRBD2. Germline assignment: CDR1 SGHVS and CDR2 FQNEAQ. V gave up 2 bases and J gave up 6 bases; unmatched junction bases: 7. The CDR3 has 17 residues. This CDR3 is CASSLFASGRAAGELFF. CDR3 nucleotides: TGTGCCAGCAGCTTATTCGCTAGCGGGAGGGCCGCCGGGGAGCTGTTTTTT.

This chain joins TRBV19 and TRBJ2-7, with D perhaps assigned TRBD1 or TRBD2 (6 bases each). CDR1 is LNHDA, CDR2 SQIVND, per germline (reference sequence). V was shortened by 2 bases and J by 3 bases, with 17 bases between the two germline ends. The CDR3 length is 16 residues. The DNA for the CDR3 is TGTGCCAGTAGTATACGAGGCGCAGGGGAGGTCTACGAGCAGTACTTC. Translated, it gives CASSIRGAGEVYEQYF.

The chain recombines TRBV7-9 with TRBJ1-2; perhaps TRBD1 as D (6 bases). The germline V gene encodes CDR1 SEHNR and CDR2 FQNEAQ (reference sequence). The length of the CDR3 is 15 residues. V was trimmed by 1 base and J by 6 bases, leaving 15 bases between them. This CDR3 is CASSLEEQGGDGYTF. The CDR3 DNA follows: TGTGCCAGCAGCTTAGAGGAACAGGGAGGGGATGGCTACACCTTC.

This clone was detected only a few times. Within the sample, other DNA sequences also encode this same CDR3. The rearrangement joins TRBV28 to TRBJ1-2; TRBD1 might be the D (5 bases). The ends were cut back, 2 bases at V and 1 base at J, with 5 bases in the middle. Germline values: CDR1 MDHEN, CDR2 SYDVKM. CDR3 length: 13 residues. CDR3 coding DNA: TGTGCCAGCAGTTTAGGGGGTAACTATGGCTACACCTTC. This codes for CASSLGGNYGYTF.

This clone appeared once. This chain links TRBV30 with TRBJ2-7; TRBD1 aligns across 10 bases. The CDR3 is 14 amino acids. The V and J ends lost 2 bases and 1 base, in that order; junction bases with no gene match: 2. Germline assignment: CDR1 GTSNPN and CDR2 SVGIG (reference sequence). Here the CDR3 DNA reads TGTGCCTGGAGTTCGGGACAGGGGTCCTACGAGCAGTACTTC. Protein product: CAWSSGQGSYEQYF.

This chain joins TRBV7-3 and TRBJ2-2, with TRBD2 matching over 7 bases. V shed 5 bases and J 4 bases; nucleotides not matched to a gene: 10. CDR1 and CDR2 from the germline V gene are SGHTA and FQGTGA. The CDR3 has 16 residues. CDR3 nucleotides: TGTGCCAGCAGCCCTACATGGGGCGGGGGCACCGGGGAGCTGTTTTTT. It encodes CASSPTWGGGTGELFF.

The chain is built from TRBV10-3 and TRBJ1-1; tentative D call: TRBD1 (5 bases). V lost 4 bases and J lost 6, with 12 bases in between. The germline V gene has CDR1 ENHRY and CDR2 SYGVKD. The CDR3 has 13 residues. The CDR3 region is CAISGLREAEAFF. The CDR3 DNA reads TGTGCCATCAGTGGACTCAGGGAGGCTGAAGCTTTCTTT.

The chain has TRBV5-1 and TRBJ2-1, with 7 bases fitting TRBD2. Germline trimming cut 4 bases from V and 9 bases from J; bases unmatched to any gene: 10. This CDR3 spans 14 amino acids. Germline values: CDR1 SGHRS, CDR2 YFSETQ. The CDR3 reads CASSTSGEGLEQFF. The CDR3 bases are TGCGCCAGCAGCACAAGCGGGGAGGGTCTTGAGCAGTTCTTC.

The V gene is TRBV6-5, the J gene TRBJ1-1, with D perhaps matching TRBD1 (5 bases). This CDR3 is 14 amino acids long. In germline, CDR1 is MNHEY, CDR2 SVGAGI. V gave up 0 bases and J gave up 11 bases, with 16 bases separating them. The CDR3 loop reads CASSYSTPTGRAFF. DNA of the CDR3: TGTGCCAGCAGTTACTCGACGCCAACAGGTCGCGCTTTCTTT.

V usage is TRBV28 and J usage is TRBJ1-2, with 9 bases lining up with TRBD1. Germline V CDR1 and CDR2: MDHEN, SYDVKM. The CDR3 contains 16 residues. The V segment lost 4 bases and the J segment 5 bases; nucleotides outside the gene matches: 11. CDR3 amino acids: CASSSSGGQGRYGYTF. CDR3 coding DNA: TGTGCCAGCAGTTCATCGGGAGGACAGGGGAGATATGGCTACACCTTC.

The gene calls are TRBV18 and TRBJ2-2, with 7 bases fitting TRBD1. The germline CDR1 and CDR2 sequences are KGHSH and LQKENI. The length of the CDR3 is 19 residues. Unmatched junction bases numbered 20, after V lost 8 bases and J lost 2 bases. CDR3 nucleotides: TGTGCCAGCACGCGGAATGATATCGGGGACAGAACCAACACCGGGGAGCTGTTTTTT. This codes for CASTRNDIGDRTNTGELFF.

The V call is TRBV23-1, the J call TRBJ2-7; 8 bases agree with TRBD1. TRBV23-1 is an ORF for which the function is uncertain. With V trimmed by 2 bases and J by 5 bases, 29 bases remained unmatched. This CDR3 has 22 residues. CDR3 bases: TGCGCCAGCAGTCAAATTGGAGAGTTGGCAGGGGGCCGACTTCGGCCTTGGGACGAGCAGTACTTC. It codes for CASSQIGELAGGRLRPWDEQYF.

The rearrangement joins TRBV28 to TRBJ1-1, with D uncertain. Germline V gene data show CDR1 as MDHEN and CDR2 as SYDVKM. The germline V and J ends were trimmed by 2 bases and 8 bases, with 12 bases remaining between them. The length of the CDR3 is 13 residues. The CDR3 coding sequence is TGTGCCAGCAGTTTAATCGCTCTCGCAGAAGCTTTCTTT. Its translation: CASSLIALAEAFF.

This clone was counted once. The chain joins TRBV11-2 to TRBJ1-3, with D perhaps matching TRBD1 (6 bases). CDR1 is SGHAT and CDR2 is FQNNGV in the germline V gene. The germline V and J ends were trimmed by 6 bases and 4 bases, with 13 bases remaining between them. CDR3 length: 14 residues. CDR3 nucleotide sequence: TGTGCCAGCAGGAGGGGGGCGTCGGGAAACACCATATATTTT. The encoded protein is CASRRGASGNTIYF.

This clone was detected only once. The rearrangement joins TRBV18 to TRBJ1-1; D is ambiguous. This CDR3 region has 13 residues. Germline V CDR1 and CDR2: KGHSH, LQKENI. Trimming removed 0 bases at V and 11 bases at J, with 13 bases between. CDR3 amino acids: CASSPPGPGYAFF. The CDR3 bases are TGTGCCAGCTCACCACCGGGCCCCGGGTACGCTTTCTTT.

The chain carries TRBV19 and TRBJ2-3; TRBD2 agrees at 13 bases. The germline V gene encodes CDR1 LNHDA and CDR2 SQIVND (reference sequence). Trimming took 5 bases from V and 4 from J; bases not matched to a gene: 6. This CDR3 region has 16 residues. This chain's CDR3 is CASSGLAGASPDTQYF. The CDR3 DNA reads TGTGCCAGTAGTGGACTAGCGGGAGCCTCGCCAGATACGCAGTATTTT.

Only one count was recorded for this clone. The chain joins TRBV11-3 to TRBJ1-1; 11 bases line up with TRBD1. Trimming cost V 1 base and J 7 bases; bases outside gene matches: 14. The CDR3 is made up of 18 amino acids. Per germline, CDR1 SGHNT and CDR2 YENEEA. The CDR3 is CASSLVSPSGDRGFEAFF. CDR3 coding DNA: TGTGCCAGCAGCTTAGTTTCCCCCTCGGGGGACAGGGGGTTTGAAGCTTTCTTT.

CDR3 sequence: CASSHLRQGDTQYF. The CDR3 bases are TGTGCCAGCAGCCACCTCCGACAGGGAGATACGCAGTATTTT. This chain connects TRBV14 to TRBJ2-3; 7 bases align to TRBD1. The CDR3 is made up of 14 amino acids. Germline V gene data show CDR1 as SGHDN and CDR2 as FVKESK. After removal of 3 bases from V and 5 bases from J, the junction contained 5 bases not matched to a gene. Supplemented by reference TRBV14 and TRBJ2-3, the full variable domain reads EAGVTQFPSHSVIEKGQTVTLRCDPISGHDNLYWYRRVMGKEIKFLLHFVKESKQDESGMPNNRFLAERTGGTYSTLKVQPAELEDSGVYFCASSHLRQGDTQYFGPGTRLTVL.

The V gene is TRBV2, the J gene TRBJ2-5; tentatively, D is TRBD1 or TRBD2 (6 bases each). The CDR3 extends over 16 amino acids. Germline CDR1 SNHLY, CDR2 FYNNEI. Trimming removed 7 bases at V and 3 bases at J, with 21 bases between. The CDR3 region is CASTGGSRFQKETQYF. DNA for the CDR3: TGTGCCAGCACCGGGGGCTCTCGATTTCAGAAAGAGACCCAGTACTTC. Filled out from reference TRBV2 and TRBJ2-5, the complete variable domain reads EPEVTQTPSHQVTQMGQEVILRCVPISNHLYFYWYRQILGQKVEFLVSFYNNEISEKSEIFDDQFSVERPDGSNFTLKIRSTKLEDSAMYFCASTGGSRFQKETQYFGPGTRLLVL.

The rearrangement uses TRBV19 and TRBJ2-5; D remains ambiguous. Deletions cut 5 bases from V and 9 bases from J, with 16 bases between. The CDR3 runs 13 residues. The germline CDR1 and CDR2 sequences are LNHDA and SQIVND (reference sequence). The CDR3 nucleotides read TGTGCCAGTAGTGTGGACCCCGATTCGGCCCAGTACTTC. Protein product: CASSVDPDSAQYF. Based on the CDR3 plus reference TRBV19 and TRBJ2-5, the full variable domain is DGGITQSPKYLFRKEGQNVTLSCEQNLNHDAMYWYRQDPGQGLRLIYYSQIVNDFQKGDIAEGYSVSREKKESFPLTVTSAQKNPTAFYLCASSVDPDSAQYFGPGTRLLVL.

The chain joins TRBV27 to TRBJ1-6; D perhaps matches TRBD1 (5 bases). CDR3 length: 16 residues. Trimming took 4 bases from V and 2 from J, leaving 12 bases between them. From germline, CDR1 is MNHEY and CDR2 SMNVEV (reference sequence). Written as DNA, the CDR3 is TGTGCCAGCAGTTCCCCAGGGTTACCCTATAATTCACCCCTCCACTTT. This sequence encodes CASSSPGLPYNSPLHF.